The entry below describes one T cell receptor (beta chain). These data originate in a study of blood T cell repertoires in COVID-19. Study background: Samples of COVID-19 (acute and convalescent) were obtained from the United States, Italy and Spain. T cells, B-cell-depleted T cells, or PBMCs supplied cDNA or gDNA.

Original processing methods: By means of reference gene primer amplification, nucleated cell counts were estimated. Measured with immunoSEQ multiplex PCR; TCRdb has only the in-frame clones, and not every one. From that table come the V and J calls and clone size; the DNA was used to work out D and trimming. Of 180,000 or so clones listed, roughly 85% were seen once; the top ten hold roughly 8%. In germline, CDR1 is LNHDA, CDR2 SQIVND (reference sequence). CDR3 size: 14 residues. With V trimmed by 3 bases and J by 8 bases, 9 bases remained unmatched. Material: peripheral blood. This TCR came from a man aged 55 to 69 with acute or convalescent COVID-19. The V gene is TRBV19, the J gene TRBJ1-2; 7 bases fit TRBD1. Here the CDR3 DNA reads TGTGCCAGTAGTATCGGACAGGTGCCCAGAGGCTACACCTTC. It encodes CASSIGQVPRGYTF.